This T cell receptor (beta chain) emerged from a study of cytomegalovirus exposure and HLA in healthy donors. Study-wide results and caveats: An analysis done earlier found most TCR beta V segments productive about 87% or about 30% of the time.

V lost 4 bases, J lost 8 bases, and 6 bases lay in between. This CDR3 contains 11 residues. The germline V gene encodes CDR1 MDHEN and CDR2 SYDVKM. Concerning this clone itself: As yet, its antigen is unknown.

PCR primers comprised 60 Vbeta and 13 Jbeta primers. The repertoire was sequenced with immunoSEQ multiplex PCR; TCRdb's copy has only in-frame clones and lacks some. The table has some 170,000 clones, 83% seen once; the top ten hold about 4%. The sequenced sample consisted of PBMCs. The clonotype comes from a man aged 45 to 65 in good health and CMV-seropositive. The rearrangement uses TRBV28 and TRBJ1-5, with D hard to call. The CDR3 region has the DNA TGTGCCAGCAGTTCCGAGGAGCCCCAGCATTTT. Residues: CASSSEEPQHF.